A single sample is the source of the 6 T cell receptor delta chains below, sequenced in a study of γδ T cells in repeated Plasmodium falciparum infection. TCRdb re-called the multiplex PCR reads using CATT. Among some 100,000 delta-chain clones, more than 1.4% were seen once, and the ten largest hold about 10%. Flow sorting of PBMC yielded separate Vgamma9/Vdelta2+ and Vdelta2-negative gammadelta T cell populations for bulk repertoire analysis. Sequencing was carried out using gamma-delta T cells from blood. The receptors originated from a pool of human donors (malaria-infected and uninfected, not separated).

On this clone itself: This DNA's translation and the protein TCRdb lists, from a much larger clone, do not match at residue 8, likely due to a read error; the protein shown is translated from the DNA. The chain carries TRDV1 and TRDJ1, with D perhaps matching TRDD3 (6 bases). There are 20 residues in the CDR3. CDR1 and CDR2 (germline): TSWWSYY, QGS. V lost 3 bases and J 0 bases, leaving 26 bases between the germline ends. The CDR3 nucleotides read TGTGCTCTTGGGGATACTTATTTCAGGGGGACCCGTCCGTACACCGATAAACTCATCTTT. This gives the protein CALGDTYFRGTRPYTDKLIF.

About this clone itself: The TCRdb protein comes from a much larger clone and disagrees with this DNA's translation at residue 7, likely due to a read error; the protein given here is derived from the DNA. This chain uses TRDV2 with TRDJ1; perhaps TRDD3 as D (6 bases). TCRdb is silent on the J gene; assignment here came from matching the DNA to germline. The germline V gene encodes CDR1 GEAIGNYY and CDR2 EKD. CDR3 length: 19 amino acids. The V and J ends lost 0 bases and 3 bases respectively, with 25 bases between them. In DNA form, the CDR3 reads TGTGCCTGTGACACCGAAGCCGGATGGGGGCCCCGTGGTCCCGATAAACTCATCTTT. This sequence encodes CACDTEAGWGPRGPDKLIF.

This clone was seen only a few times. The mismatch at residue 13 between this DNA's translation and the TCRdb protein of a much larger clone likely reflects a read error; the protein shown is translated from the DNA. V is TRDV2 and J is TRDJ3, with 10 bases lining up with TRDD3. Because TCRdb records no J gene, it was assigned here through a match of the DNA to germline. The V segment lost 2 bases and the J segment 3 bases; nucleotides outside the gene matches: 15. Germline V CDR1 and CDR2: GEAIGNYY, EKD. This CDR3 region has 21 residues. CDR3 amino acids: CACDKLMGDTKTSWDTRQMFF. The CDR3 DNA is TGTGCCTGTGACAAGTTGATGGGGGATACCAAAACGAGCTGGGACACCCGACAGATGTTTTTC.

The table lists this clone with a few counts. For this DNA, TCRdb reports the protein of a much larger clone, which diverges at residue 9, most likely from a read error; the protein presented here is translated directly from the DNA. The chain carries TRDV2 and TRDJ3; 10 nucleotides align to TRDD3. The J gene is absent in TCRdb and was assigned here via DNA matching to germline. The CDR3 contains 23 residues. Germline assignment: CDR1 GEAIGNYY and CDR2 EKD. The V gene end was trimmed by 0 bases and the J gene end by 0 bases; junction bases not matched to a gene: 16. CDR3 sequence reads: CACDTVSGPGDTRSSWDTRQMFF. The CDR3 DNA follows: TGTGCCTGTGACACCGTTTCGGGACCGGGGGATACGCGGAGCTCCTGGGACACCCGACAGATGTTTTTC.

This clone was detected a few times. With a far larger clone one base away, a read error is the likely cause. Other DNA sequences in this sample translate to the same CDR3. V is TRDV1 and J is TRDJ1; D unclear. The J gene, absent from TCRdb, was called here by matching the DNA to germline. The CDR3 has 10 amino acids. V was cut by 9 bases and J by 8 bases, with 10 bases left in between. Germline CDR1 reads TSWWSYY; CDR2 reads QGS. Written as DNA, the CDR3 is TGTGCTCTCGGGAAGGCCAAACTCATCTTT. This encodes CALGKAKLIF.

This clone has only a few counts. For this DNA, TCRdb reports the protein of a much larger clone, which diverges at residues 7 and 8, most likely from a read error; the protein presented here is translated directly from the DNA. The chain joins TRDV2 to TRDJ2; possible D gene TRDD3, 6 bases. The CDR3 runs to 14 residues. V lost 3 bases to trimming and J lost 4 bases, with 11 bases between them. The germline V gene encodes CDR1 GEAIGNYY and CDR2 EKD. CDR3 in amino acids: CACDDWESTAQLFF. In DNA, the CDR3 is TGTGCCTGTGACGACTGGGAGTCGACAGCACAACTCTTCTTT.